The next 27 T cell receptor beta chains were all read from a single sample in a study of OX40 agonist ivuxolimab in advanced cancers. TCRdb's copy holds only in-frame clones and misses some; the assay was immunoSEQ multiplex PCR. The sample consists of tens of thousands of clones, just under 80% of them appearing once. This material consisted of CD4+ or CD8+ T cells sorted from blood, taken in a trial of the OX40 agonist ivuxolimab. The receptors shown here come from an adult with an advanced solid tumor such as melanoma, head and neck, liver or kidney cancer.

J is TRBJ2-1 and V is TRBV18, with unresolved D. The CDR3 consists of 12 residues. The germline V gene has CDR1 KGHSH and CDR2 LQKENI. V shed 6 bases and J shed 5 bases, with 8 bases lying between them. For the CDR3, the DNA is TGTGCCAGCTCCAGTCGGCACAATGAGCAGTTCTTC. This gives the protein CASSSRHNEQFF.

The J gene is TRBJ1-1, the V gene TRBV6-5, with D perhaps matching TRBD1 (6 bases). The CDR3 runs 15 residues. Per germline, CDR1 MNHEY and CDR2 SVGAGI. V dropped 3 bases and J dropped 0 bases, with 11 bases sitting between them. Written as DNA, the CDR3 is TGTGCCAGCAGTTATACGGGACAAATGAACACTGAAGCTTTCTTT. Residues: CASSYTGQMNTEAFF.

The genes are TRBV19 and TRBJ1-2, with 7 bases lining up with TRBD1. This CDR3 has 16 residues. CDR1 is LNHDA and CDR2 is SQIVND in the germline V gene (reference sequence). Trimming at V came to 4 bases and at J to 3 bases, leaving 11 bases not matched to a gene. The DNA of the CDR3 is TGTGCCAGTAGTAAAACCGACAGGGCTATCGACTATGGCTACACCTTC. It is translated as CASSKTDRAIDYGYTF.

The chain employs TRBV13 and TRBJ1-2; TRBD1 agrees at 8 bases. CDR3 length: 17 residues. CDR1 PRHDT and CDR2 FYEKMQ come from the germline V gene (reference sequence). V lost 4 bases and J lost 8; bases outside the gene matches: 18. The CDR3 protein is CASSSYSAGGAAGGYTF. The CDR3 nucleotides are TGTGCCAGCAGCTCTTATTCGGCAGGGGGCGCAGCAGGAGGCTACACCTTC.

The chain recombines TRBV15 with TRBJ2-2; TRBD1 aligns across 8 bases. Germline CDR1 and CDR2: LNHNV and YYDKDF (reference sequence). Trimming removed 0 bases from V and 1 base from J; junction bases left unmatched: 4. The CDR3 spans 17 residues. CDR3 sequence (DNA): TGTGCCACCAGCAGAGATATAGGACAGGGGAACACCGGGGAGCTGTTTTTT. It yields the protein CATSRDIGQGNTGELFF.

This chain connects TRBV6-1 to TRBJ2-6; the D is unclear. The CDR3 consists of 13 residues. Between the trimmed V and J ends, which lost 6 bases and 0 bases, there was a span of 3 bases. From germline, CDR1 is MNHNS and CDR2 SASEGT. CDR3 amino acids: CASRASGANVLTF. Written as DNA, the CDR3 is TGTGCCAGCAGAGCCTCTGGGGCCAACGTCCTGACTTTC.

This clone appeared a few times. The chain combines TRBV11-2 with TRBJ1-6, with a tentative D call TRBD1 (5 bases). This CDR3 spans 14 amino acids. Trimming left V 1 base short and J 10 bases short, with 11 bases between. The germline gives CDR1 SGHAT, CDR2 FQNNGV. The DNA of the CDR3 is TGTGCCAGCAGCTTAGGTGCAGGGAGCTCACCCCTCCACTTT. This encodes CASSLGAGSSPLHF.

Here the CDR3 reads CASSSIAGGAEAFF. The CDR3 DNA is TGTGCCAGCAGTTCAATTGCCGGGGGCGCTGAAGCTTTCTTT. This sequence joins TRBV27 and TRBJ1-1; possible D gene TRBD1, 6 bases. Trimming pared 4 bases from V and 6 bases from J, leaving 15 bases between. There are 14 residues in the CDR3. Germline lookup yields CDR1 MNHEY and CDR2 SMNVEV (reference sequence).

This chain joins TRBV15 and TRBJ1-2, with no clear D. Germline loops: CDR1 LNHNV, CDR2 YYDKDF (reference sequence). This CDR3 contains 12 residues. Trimming pared 0 bases from V and 4 bases from J, leaving 3 bases between. The CDR3 reads CATSRDLYGYTF. The DNA for the CDR3 is TGTGCCACCAGCAGAGATCTCTATGGCTACACCTTC.

This clone was counted between two and nine times. J is TRBJ2-1 and V is TRBV18; 9 bases align to TRBD2. This CDR3 region has 15 residues. The ends lost 0 bases at V and 4 bases at J; junction bases unmatched: 1. CDR1 is KGHSH and CDR2 is LQKENI in the germline V gene. The CDR3, as DNA: TGTGCCAGCTCACCACCGACTAGCGGATACAATGAGCAGTTCTTC. Its protein product is CASSPPTSGYNEQFF.

This clone has a handful of counts. The CDR3: CATSRDFGSRYTIYF. CDR3 DNA: TGTGCCACCAGCAGGGACTTCGGGTCGCGTTACACCATATATTTT. The V call is TRBV15, the J call TRBJ1-3; no clear D. V dropped 3 bases and J dropped 8 bases, with 17 bases sitting between them. Germline CDR1 reads LNHNV; CDR2 reads YYDKDF (reference sequence). The CDR3 loop spans 15 amino acids.

This chain connects TRBV2 to TRBJ1-2, with D perhaps matching TRBD1 (5 bases). V dropped 6 bases and J dropped 8 bases, with 19 bases sitting between them. CDR1 is SNHLY and CDR2 is FYNNEI in the germline V gene. The CDR3 extends over 14 amino acids. CDR3 sequence reads: CASSQLLGGVGYTF. In DNA form, the CDR3 reads TGTGCCAGCAGCCAACTCCTGGGGGGGGTCGGCTACACCTTC.

V and J are TRBV5-1 and TRBJ1-1; D is unresolved. CDR1 is SGHRS, CDR2 YFSETQ, per germline. Trimming left V 0 bases short and J 2 bases short, with 11 bases between. This CDR3 has 15 amino acids. The CDR3 DNA follows: TGCGCCAGCAGCTTGGTCTTTGAGCTAAACACTGAAGCTTTCTTT. Its translation is CASSLVFELNTEAFF.

V and J are TRBV18 and TRBJ2-3; D is undetermined. The germline V and J ends were trimmed by 3 bases and 0 bases, with 4 bases remaining between them. The CDR3 totals 13 residues. The germline gives CDR1 KGHSH, CDR2 LQKENI. The CDR3 loop is CASSPFSTDTQYF. The CDR3 region has the DNA TGTGCCAGCTCACCCTTTAGCACAGATACGCAGTATTTT.

CDR3 amino acids: CASSLNPGFQETQYF. The CDR3 nucleotides are TGTGCCAGCAGCTTAAACCCAGGCTTCCAAGAGACCCAGTACTTC. The rearrangement joins TRBV7-3 to TRBJ2-5; D unresolved. The CDR3 is 15 residues long. Germline CDR1 reads SGHTA; CDR2 reads FQGTGA. V was pared by 1 base and J by 1 base, with 10 bases between.

This chain joins TRBV5-1 and TRBJ2-1; D might be TRBD1 (6 bases). The CDR3 is 14 amino acids. Deletions cut 0 bases from V and 6 bases from J, with 10 bases between. In germline, CDR1 is SGHRS, CDR2 YFSETQ. The CDR3 nucleotides read TGCGCCAGCAGCTTGGTGGGGGCATCCAATGAGCAGTTCTTC. Translated, it gives CASSLVGASNEQFF.

This chain connects TRBV11-2 to TRBJ2-7; a weak D match, TRBD1 (6 bases). The V gene's germline CDR1 is SGHAT and CDR2 FQNNGV. The CDR3 totals 16 residues. Trimming shortened V by 2 bases and J by 0 bases, and 14 bases separated the two germline ends. CDR3 nucleotides: TGTGCCAGCAGCTTAAACCCCCCAGGGGCCTCCTACGAGCAGTACTTC. This encodes CASSLNPPGASYEQYF.

J is TRBJ2-5 and V is TRBV6-5, with D possibly being TRBD2 (6 bases). The CDR3 is 15 residues long. Germline V CDR1 and CDR2: MNHEY, SVGAGI. V was pared by 0 bases and J by 1 base, with 9 bases between. DNA for the CDR3: TGTGCCAGCAGTTACTCAGTCGGGAGCCAAGAGACCCAGTACTTC. This encodes CASSYSVGSQETQYF.

The gene calls are TRBV9 and TRBJ2-2; TRBD1 is a possible D gene (6 bases). Germline V gene sequence: CDR1 SGDLS, CDR2 YYNGEE. The germline V and J ends were trimmed by 1 base and 6 bases, with 10 bases remaining between them. The CDR3 consists of 14 residues. The CDR3 protein is CASSVQGSAGELFF. For the CDR3, the DNA is TGTGCCAGCAGCGTACAGGGGTCAGCCGGGGAGCTGTTTTTT.

This clone has just one count. CDR3 in DNA: TGCAGCGGGGGGACAGGGGCGAGCACTGAAGCTTTCTTT. This gives the protein CSGGTGASTEAFF. The genes are TRBV29-1 and TRBJ1-1; 10 nucleotides match TRBD1. The CDR3 loop spans 13 amino acids. The germline gives CDR1 SQVTM, CDR2 ANQGSEA. Trimming removed 7 bases from V and 4 bases from J; junction bases left unmatched: 6.

The chain uses TRBV9 and TRBJ1-2; D is uncertain. Germline V gene data show CDR1 as SGDLS and CDR2 as YYNGEE. Trimming stripped 0 bases from V and 2 bases from J, with 5 bases between. CDR3 length: 13 amino acids. The CDR3 loop is CASSVGVNYGYTF. In nucleotides, the CDR3 is TGTGCCAGCAGCGTAGGGGTGAACTATGGCTACACCTTC.

This clone was recorded once. V gene TRBV11-2 combines with J gene TRBJ2-1, with TRBD2 matching 10 bases. Trimming cost V 5 bases and J 9 bases; bases outside gene matches: 16. Germline V gene data show CDR1 as SGHAT and CDR2 as FQNNGV. This CDR3 is 17 amino acids long. CDR3 protein: CASSPRLLAGGISEQFF. Here the CDR3 DNA reads TGTGCCAGCAGCCCCCGCCTTTTAGCGGGGGGTATCAGTGAGCAGTTCTTC.

V usage is TRBV19 and J usage is TRBJ1-2, with TRBD1 matching over 9 bases. CDR1 and CDR2 from the germline V gene are LNHDA and SQIVND (reference sequence). After removal of 10 bases from V and 4 bases from J, the junction contained 4 bases not matched to a gene. CDR3 length: 12 residues. The CDR3, as DNA: TGTGCCATCAGACAGGGGGGCTATGGCTACACCTTC. Its translation: CAIRQGGYGYTF.

V is TRBV5-1 and J is TRBJ1-1; D is uncertain. CDR1 and CDR2 from the germline V gene are SGHRS and YFSETQ. V dropped 4 bases and J dropped 2 bases, with 9 bases sitting between them. The CDR3 is 13 residues long. CDR3 in DNA: TGCGCCAGCAGCGTCGAAGGTAACACTGAAGCTTTCTTT. Translation: CASSVEGNTEAFF. Full variable domain (rest looked up from reference TRBV5-1 and TRBJ1-1): KAGVTQTPRYLIKTRGQQVTLSCSPISGHRSVSWYQQTPGQGLQFLFEYFSETQRNKGNFPGRFSGRQFSNSRSEMNVSTLELGDSALYLCASSVEGNTEAFFGQGTRLTVV.

This rearrangement joins TRBV7-3 to TRBJ2-5, with unresolved D. The CDR3 contains 14 residues. V lost 5 bases to trimming and J lost 8 bases, with 18 bases between them. CDR1 and CDR2 (germline): SGHTA, FQGTGA. CDR3 residues: CASSPPAEPRTQYF. The CDR3 coding sequence is TGTGCCAGCAGCCCCCCGGCGGAGCCAAGAACCCAGTACTTC.

The chain combines TRBV6-5 with TRBJ2-3; the D is unclear. V lost 6 bases and J lost 1, with 11 bases in between. CDR1 is MNHEY, CDR2 SVGAGI, per germline. CDR3 length: 14 residues. CDR3 loop: CASRGSLGTDTQYF. CDR3 nucleotide sequence: TGTGCCAGCAGGGGTTCCTTAGGCACAGATACGCAGTATTTT.

The gene calls are TRBV7-2 and TRBJ2-7, with D perhaps matching TRBD1 or TRBD2 (5 bases each). V lost 5 bases and J 5 bases, leaving 16 bases between the germline ends. Germline V lookup: CDR1 SGHTA, CDR2 FQGNSA. CDR3 length equals 14 residues. The CDR3 loop reads CASSRIRGGHEQYF. In DNA form, the CDR3 reads TGTGCCAGCAGCCGGATACGGGGCGGGCACGAGCAGTACTTC.